This entry features one T cell receptor (beta chain) sequence. The antigen this receptor binds is unknown. No much larger clone exists at a distance of one base, and base qualities are not known. Receptor amplification or capture employed the immunoSEQ multiplex PCR assay. As stored in TCRdb, this immuneACCESS dataset retains in-frame rearrangements with V and J assigned. A fraction of the clones does not appear; measured against another copy, unresolved V genes explain less than half of the discrepancy, and the remainder lacks a known reason. This sample holds about 120,000 clones; around 89% were observed only once. The ten largest clones capture approximately 39% of the sample. This record comes from a study of control samples from healthy donors and cancer patients (dated by TCRdb to 2019 to 2021). The germline V gene specifies ENHRY as CDR1 and SYGVKD as CDR2. Inclusive of the bounding cysteine and phenylalanine, the CDR3 is 15 residues long. The CDR3 DNA has 45 bases and is translated from base 1. The V end loses 2 bases and the J end loses 7 bases, and a stretch of 15 bases separates them.

The chain was built from TRBV10-3 and TRBJ1-5, and TRBD1 may be the D gene, going by 5 matching bases. Sample: blood. The clonotype originates from a man aged 50 to 59 in good health. The CDR3 region: CAISERVGEDQPQHF. At the DNA level, the sequence is TGTGCCATCAGTGAGAGGGTGGGGGAGGACCAGCCCCAGCATTTT.